Listed below are T cell receptor beta chains from one sample, sequenced in a study of CXCR3-negative and CXCR3-positive naive CD8 T cells. Reprocessing the 5' RACE reads, TCRdb reports a single entry for every CDR3 protein and omits DNA. The sample has 150,000 to 180,000 distinct CDR3 sequences; the top ten hold 0.45% to 0.55%. The sample was naive CXCR3+ CD8+ T cells from blood. These receptor sequences come from a human donor in good health. Some clones in this sample may be carry-over from other donors' samples. CDR3s include the opening cysteine and the closing phenylalanine or tryptophan. Fields, in order: J gene, V gene, CDR3 protein.

J: TRBJ1-1
V: TRBV5-1
CDR3: CASSLIPQGGNTEAFF

J: TRBJ2-5
V: TRBV5-1
CDR3: CASSAEPWNTYQETQYF

J: TRBJ2-1
V: TRBV7-6
CDR3: CASSFLTQGSNEQFF

J: TRBJ2-1
V: TRBV24-1
CDR3: CATSEEDSTDNEQFF

J: TRBJ2-1
V: TRBV6-2/TRBV6-3
CDR3: CASSYGSGVNEQFF

J: TRBJ2-5
V: TRBV15
CDR3: CATSGGGAARTETQYF

J: TRBJ1-2
V: TRBV7-2
CDR3: CASSLEPFPGTGLYGYTF

J: TRBJ1-4
V: TRBV20-1
CDR3: CSAPPGTAGDEKLFF

J: TRBJ2-2
V: TRBV5-1
CDR3: CASSLVERGGELFF

J: TRBJ1-5
V: TRBV5-1
CDR3: CASSLGGTDNQPQHF

J: TRBJ2-7
V: TRBV7-2
CDR3: CASSLDFDEQYF

J: TRBJ2-2
V: TRBV19
CDR3: CASSIALANTGELFF

J: TRBJ2-3
V: TRBV18
CDR3: CASSPLDRAVNTQYF

J: TRBJ2-1
V: TRBV12-3/TRBV12-4
CDR3: CASSLLLAGGRNEQFF

J: TRBJ2-7
V: TRBV6-6
CDR3: CASSYTSPSYEQYF

J: TRBJ2-5
V: TRBV19
CDR3: CASSIGVGFQETQYF

J: TRBJ2-1
V: TRBV10-3
CDR3: CAISENNWGTGNDEQFF

J: TRBJ2-7
V: TRBV28
CDR3: CASSLLLRGGISYEQYF

J: TRBJ2-7
V: TRBV5-1
CDR3: CASSLLRESYEQYF

J: TRBJ2-1
V: TRBV11-3
CDR3: CASSLATSGRNEQFF

J: TRBJ1-5
V: TRBV20-1
CDR3: CSAGDRGQAVSNQPQHF

J: TRBJ1-2
V: TRBV12-3/TRBV12-4
CDR3: CASSSETDYGYTF

J: TRBJ1-4
V: TRBV4-3
CDR3: CASSTGTTNEKLFF

J: TRBJ2-1
V: TRBV15
CDR3: CATSSGLADYNEQFF

J: TRBJ1-2
V: TRBV20-1
CDR3: CSARDTAGYSYGYTF

J: TRBJ2-1
V: TRBV20-1
CDR3: CSAPIQDEQFF

J: TRBJ2-7
V: TRBV15
CDR3: CATSRHSLGDPLDF

J: TRBJ2-2
V: TRBV5-1
CDR3: CASSLVGRDVAGELFF

J: TRBJ1-3
V: TRBV7-6
CDR3: CASSSSGTAYSGNTVYF

J: TRBJ1-5
V: TRBV4-2
CDR3: CASSQDGGVLYNQPQHF

J: TRBJ2-5
V: TRBV5-1
CDR3: CASSAETSGTSYQETQYF

J: TRBJ2-7
V: TRBV7-6
CDR3: CASSLYKNPAYEQYF

J: TRBJ1-2
V: TRBV19
CDR3: CASTSTTDYTF

J: TRBJ2-7
V: TRBV2
CDR3: CASSEEGTHEQYF

J: TRBJ2-7
V: TRBV28
CDR3: CASSTGLAGGGAYEQYF

J: TRBJ2-1
V: TRBV5-1
CDR3: CASIAAHNEQFF

J: TRBJ2-6
V: TRBV28
CDR3: CASSFGDRVISGANVLSF

J: TRBJ2-2
V: TRBV7-8
CDR3: CASSLLDGGTGELFF

J: TRBJ2-3
V: TRBV12-3/TRBV12-4
CDR3: CASSPIAGGTDTQYF

J: TRBJ1-5
V: TRBV29-1
CDR3: CSVEGPADQPQHF

J: TRBJ1-2
V: TRBV29-1
CDR3: CSVGTGPNYGYTF

J: TRBJ2-5
V: TRBV27
CDR3: CASSFLGGGSVQETQYF

J: TRBJ1-1
V: TRBV20-1
CDR3: CSAVDRGVSDTEAFF

J: TRBJ2-7
V: TRBV12-3/TRBV12-4
CDR3: CASSFQGTGNEQYF

J: TRBJ2-1
V: TRBV28
CDR3: CASSPRWDEQFF

J: TRBJ1-4
V: TRBV7-6
CDR3: CASSGGEKLFF

J: TRBJ2-5
V: TRBV7-2
CDR3: CASSLPLSETQYF

J: TRBJ2-1
V: TRBV6-5
CDR3: CASSPLTGAYNEQFF

J: TRBJ2-1
V: TRBV29-1
CDR3: CSGLPGLLNNEQFF

J: TRBJ1-3
V: TRBV28
CDR3: CASSPGFSGNTIYF

J: TRBJ2-3
V: TRBV7-8
CDR3: CASASTSGGPEDTQYF

J: TRBJ1-5
V: TRBV6-5
CDR3: CASSYLTETGISNQPQHF

J: TRBJ1-4
V: TRBV29-1
CDR3: CSAPTRGPFGEKLFF